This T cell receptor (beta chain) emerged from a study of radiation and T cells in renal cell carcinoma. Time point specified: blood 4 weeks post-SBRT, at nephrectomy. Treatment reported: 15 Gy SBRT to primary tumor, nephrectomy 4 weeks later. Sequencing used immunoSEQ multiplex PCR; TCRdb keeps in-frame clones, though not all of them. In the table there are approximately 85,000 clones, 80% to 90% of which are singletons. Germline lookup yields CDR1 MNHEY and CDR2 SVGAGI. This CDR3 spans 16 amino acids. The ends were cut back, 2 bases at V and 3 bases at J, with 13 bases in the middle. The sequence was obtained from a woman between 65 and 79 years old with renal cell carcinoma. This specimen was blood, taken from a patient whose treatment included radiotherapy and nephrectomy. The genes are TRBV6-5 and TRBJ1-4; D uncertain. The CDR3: CASSYGPQRANEKLFF. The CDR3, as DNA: TGTGCCAGCAGTTACGGGCCCCAGAGGGCTAATGAAAAACTGTTTTTT.